A selection of T cell receptor beta chains follows, all from one sample in a study of OX40 agonist ivuxolimab in advanced cancers. Profiling relied on immunoSEQ multiplex PCR, and the TCRdb table lists in-frame clones only, not all of them. The sample yields about 76,000 clones, around 86% seen once. The material sequenced was CD4+ or CD8+ T cells sorted from blood, taken in a trial of the OX40 agonist ivuxolimab. The receptor set was obtained from an adult with an advanced solid tumor such as melanoma, head and neck, liver or kidney cancer. Both conserved end residues are part of each CDR3. The order of the fields is clone size, J gene, V gene, D gene, CDR3 DNA, CDR3 protein. A D gene is named only where the DNA matches it firmly. A clone size is listed for some rows: how often the clone was seen (once, few, many), or a class if it is expanded.

clone size: .; J gene: TRBJ1-2; V gene: TRBV30; D gene: .; CDR3 DNA: TGTGCCTGGAGTGTACTTCCGGGCTCTGGCTATGGCTACACCTTC; CDR3 protein: CAWSVLPGSGYGYTF
clone size: few; J gene: TRBJ1-2; V gene: TRBV15; D gene: .; CDR3 DNA: TGTGCCACCAGCAGAGATGTTACAGGGAGAGGCTACACCTTC; CDR3 protein: CATSRDVTGRGYTF
clone size: .; J gene: TRBJ2-7; V gene: TRBV18; D gene: .; CDR3 DNA: TGTGCCAGCTCACCCCAGGGCCTCTACGAGCAGTACTTC; CDR3 protein: CASSPQGLYEQYF
clone size: once; J gene: TRBJ1-3; V gene: TRBV7-2; D gene: .; CDR3 DNA: TGTGCCAGCAGCTTAGCGGGGTTTACAGGCCGTTCTAGCACCATATATTTT; CDR3 protein: CASSLAGFTGRSSTIYF
clone size: .; J gene: TRBJ1-2; V gene: TRBV21-1; D gene: .; CDR3 DNA: TGTGCCAAGAAAACCCGGGATGGCTACACCTTC; CDR3 protein: CAKKTRDGYTF
clone size: .; J gene: TRBJ1-5; V gene: TRBV5-6; D gene: .; CDR3 DNA: TGTGCCAGCAGCTTGTGGGGGGGGAGCAATCAGCCCCAGCATTTT; CDR3 protein: CASSLWGGSNQPQHF
clone size: .; J gene: TRBJ1-1; V gene: TRBV19; D gene: .; CDR3 DNA: TGTGCCAGTAGTATATCTATCACTGAAGCTTTCTTT; CDR3 protein: CASSISITEAFF
clone size: .; J gene: TRBJ1-6; V gene: TRBV7-2; D gene: .; CDR3 DNA: TGTGCCAGCAGCCCCGGTCCGGATAATTCACCCCTCCACTTT; CDR3 protein: CASSPGPDNSPLHF
clone size: .; J gene: TRBJ1-2; V gene: TRBV19; D gene: .; CDR3 DNA: TGTGCCAGTAGTCTATTTGTGACCTATGGCTACACCTTC; CDR3 protein: CASSLFVTYGYTF
clone size: .; J gene: TRBJ1-1; V gene: TRBV25-1; D gene: TRBD1; CDR3 DNA: TGTGCCAGCAGTGAATATAAATACACCCAGGGGGCTCGAGCTTTCTTT; CDR3 protein: CASSEYKYTQGARAFF
clone size: .; J gene: TRBJ1-5; V gene: TRBV19; D gene: .; CDR3 DNA: TGTGCCAGTAAACCGCGCCGAGAGGGGCCCCTGGGTCAGCCCCAGCATTTT; CDR3 protein: CASKPRREGPLGQPQHF
clone size: .; J gene: TRBJ2-7; V gene: TRBV7-7; D gene: .; CDR3 DNA: TGTGCCAGCAGCCCGGGAGACGGTAGCTACGAGCAGTACTTC; CDR3 protein: CASSPGDGSYEQYF
clone size: .; J gene: TRBJ2-2; V gene: TRBV11-3; D gene: .; CDR3 DNA: TGTGCCAGCAGTTTGACTTCAACCGGGGAGCTGTTTTTT; CDR3 protein: CASSLTSTGELFF
clone size: .; J gene: TRBJ2-2; V gene: TRBV9; D gene: .; CDR3 DNA: TGTGCCAGCAGCGTGACCAGGACAGAAGGAACCGGGGAGCTGTTTTTT; CDR3 protein: CASSVTRTEGTGELFF
clone size: .; J gene: TRBJ2-1; V gene: TRBV5-4; D gene: .; CDR3 DNA: TGTGCCAGCAGCTCCCGAAGTGAGCAGTTCTTC; CDR3 protein: CASSSRSEQFF
clone size: .; J gene: TRBJ1-3; V gene: TRBV11-2; D gene: .; CDR3 DNA: TGTGCCAGCAGCTTTACGGGGAAAGTAGGCTCTGGAAACACCATATATTTT; CDR3 protein: CASSFTGKVGSGNTIYF
clone size: .; J gene: TRBJ2-1; V gene: TRBV7-9; D gene: .; CDR3 DNA: TGTGCCAGCAGCCGTCTGGGGGATGAGCAGTTCTTC; CDR3 protein: CASSRLGDEQFF
clone size: .; J gene: TRBJ1-4; V gene: TRBV7-6; D gene: TRBD1; CDR3 DNA: TGTGCCAGCAGCTTAGTGGGAGGGGGCGATGAAAAACTGTTTTTT; CDR3 protein: CASSLVGGGDEKLFF
clone size: .; J gene: TRBJ2-1; V gene: TRBV5-1; D gene: TRBD2; CDR3 DNA: TGCGCCAGCAGCTTGGGGGTTAGCGGGGTCATTATAAATGAGCAGTTCTTC; CDR3 protein: CASSLGVSGVIINEQFF
clone size: .; J gene: TRBJ1-6; V gene: TRBV7-3; D gene: .; CDR3 DNA: TGTGCCAGCAGCTTATTGGGTTTCGAAGGTTCACCCCTCCACTTT; CDR3 protein: CASSLLGFEGSPLHF
clone size: .; J gene: TRBJ1-6; V gene: TRBV6-5; D gene: .; CDR3 DNA: TGTGCCAGCGCCCTTGGCGGCTCCTATAATTCACCCCTCCACTTT; CDR3 protein: CASALGGSYNSPLHF
clone size: .; J gene: TRBJ1-2; V gene: TRBV19; D gene: .; CDR3 DNA: TGTGCCAGTAGTGCGCGTCCCCGGACAGCGTTCTATGGCTACACCTTC; CDR3 protein: CASSARPRTAFYGYTF